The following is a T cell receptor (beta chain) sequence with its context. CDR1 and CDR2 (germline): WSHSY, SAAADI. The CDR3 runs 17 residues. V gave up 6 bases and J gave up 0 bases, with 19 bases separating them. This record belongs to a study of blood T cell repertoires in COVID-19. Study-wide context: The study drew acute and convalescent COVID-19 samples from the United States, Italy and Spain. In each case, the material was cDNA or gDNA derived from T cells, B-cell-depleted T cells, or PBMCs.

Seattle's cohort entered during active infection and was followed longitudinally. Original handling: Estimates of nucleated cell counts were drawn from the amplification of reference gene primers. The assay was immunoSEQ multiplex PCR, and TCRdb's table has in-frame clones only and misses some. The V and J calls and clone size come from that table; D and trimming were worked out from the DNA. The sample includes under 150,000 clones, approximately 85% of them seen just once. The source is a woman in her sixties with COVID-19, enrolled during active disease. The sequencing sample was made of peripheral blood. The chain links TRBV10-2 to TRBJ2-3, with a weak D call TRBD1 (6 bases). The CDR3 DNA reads TGCGCCAGCAGAGAGCACCCCCTGGGGACAAGCACAGATACGCAGTATTTT. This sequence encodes CASREHPLGTSTDTQYF.